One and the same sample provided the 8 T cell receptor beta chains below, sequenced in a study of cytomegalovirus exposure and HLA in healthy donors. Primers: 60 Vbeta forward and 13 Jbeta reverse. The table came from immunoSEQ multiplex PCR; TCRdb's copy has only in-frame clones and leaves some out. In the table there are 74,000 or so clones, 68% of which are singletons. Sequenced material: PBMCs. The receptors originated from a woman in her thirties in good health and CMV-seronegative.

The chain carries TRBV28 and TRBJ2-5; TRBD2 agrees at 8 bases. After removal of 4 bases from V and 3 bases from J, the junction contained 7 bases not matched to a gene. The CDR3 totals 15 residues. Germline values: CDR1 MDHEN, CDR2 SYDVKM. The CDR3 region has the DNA TGTGCCAGCAGTTCCCGGGAGGGAGTAAAAGAGACCCAGTACTTC. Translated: CASSSREGVKETQYF.

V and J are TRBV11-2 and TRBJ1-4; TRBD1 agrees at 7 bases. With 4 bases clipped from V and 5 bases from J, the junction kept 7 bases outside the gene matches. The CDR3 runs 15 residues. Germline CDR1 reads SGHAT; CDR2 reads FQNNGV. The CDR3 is CASSYTGTANEKLFF. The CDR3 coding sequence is TGTGCCAGCAGCTACACCGGGACAGCGAATGAAAAACTGTTTTTT.

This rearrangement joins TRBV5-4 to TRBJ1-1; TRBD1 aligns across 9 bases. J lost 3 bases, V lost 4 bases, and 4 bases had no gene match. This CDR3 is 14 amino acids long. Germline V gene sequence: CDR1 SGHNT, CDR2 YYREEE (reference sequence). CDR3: CASSHGTGHTEAFF. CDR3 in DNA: TGTGCCAGCAGCCATGGGACAGGGCACACTGAAGCTTTCTTT.

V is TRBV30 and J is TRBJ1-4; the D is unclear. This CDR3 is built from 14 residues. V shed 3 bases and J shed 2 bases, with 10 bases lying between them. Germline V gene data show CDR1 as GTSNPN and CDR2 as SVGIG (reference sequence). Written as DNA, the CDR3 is TGTGCCTGGAGCTCTGGCGGGACTAATGAAAAACTGTTTTTT. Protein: CAWSSGGTNEKLFF.

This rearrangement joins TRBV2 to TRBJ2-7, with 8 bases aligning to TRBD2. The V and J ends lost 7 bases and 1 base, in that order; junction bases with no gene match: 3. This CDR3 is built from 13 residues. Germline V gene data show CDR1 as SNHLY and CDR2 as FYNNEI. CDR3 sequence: CASTGGVSYEQYF. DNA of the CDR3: TGTGCCAGCACGGGGGGGGTATCCTACGAGCAGTACTTC.

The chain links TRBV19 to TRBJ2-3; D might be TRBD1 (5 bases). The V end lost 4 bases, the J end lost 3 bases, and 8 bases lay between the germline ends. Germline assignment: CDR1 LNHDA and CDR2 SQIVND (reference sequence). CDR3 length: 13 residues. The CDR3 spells CASSNDRTDTQYF. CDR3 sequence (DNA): TGTGCCAGTAGTAACGACAGAACAGATACGCAGTATTTT.

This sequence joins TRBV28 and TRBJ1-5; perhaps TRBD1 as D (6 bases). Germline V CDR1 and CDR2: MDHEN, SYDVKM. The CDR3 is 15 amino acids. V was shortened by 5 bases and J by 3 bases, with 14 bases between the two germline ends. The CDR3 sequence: CASSSLTGPNQPQHF. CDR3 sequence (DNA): TGTGCCAGCAGTAGCCTAACAGGGCCCAATCAGCCCCAGCATTTT.

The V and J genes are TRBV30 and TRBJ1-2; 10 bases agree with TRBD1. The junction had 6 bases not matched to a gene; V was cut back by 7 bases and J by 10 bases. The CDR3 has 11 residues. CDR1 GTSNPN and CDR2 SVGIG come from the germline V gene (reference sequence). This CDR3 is CASWDRGAYTF. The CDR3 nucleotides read TGTGCCTCGTGGGACAGGGGAGCCTACACCTTC.